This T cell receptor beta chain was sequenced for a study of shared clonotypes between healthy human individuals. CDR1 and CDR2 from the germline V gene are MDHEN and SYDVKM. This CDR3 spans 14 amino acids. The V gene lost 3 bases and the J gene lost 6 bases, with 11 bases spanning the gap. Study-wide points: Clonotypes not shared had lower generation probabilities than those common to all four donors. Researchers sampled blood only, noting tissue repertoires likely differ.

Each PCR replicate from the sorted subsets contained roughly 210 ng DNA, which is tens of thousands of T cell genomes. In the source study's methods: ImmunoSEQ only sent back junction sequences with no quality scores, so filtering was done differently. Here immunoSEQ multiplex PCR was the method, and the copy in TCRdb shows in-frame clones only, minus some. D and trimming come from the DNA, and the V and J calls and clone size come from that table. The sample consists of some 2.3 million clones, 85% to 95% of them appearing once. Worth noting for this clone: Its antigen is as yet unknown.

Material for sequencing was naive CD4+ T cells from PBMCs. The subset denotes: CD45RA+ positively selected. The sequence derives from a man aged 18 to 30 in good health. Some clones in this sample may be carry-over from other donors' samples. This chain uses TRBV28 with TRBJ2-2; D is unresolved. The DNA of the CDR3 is TGTGCCAGCAGTTTCTGGGGAACTGCCGGGGAGCTGTTTTTT. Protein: CASSFWGTAGELFF.